Following are 7 T cell receptor beta chains from one sample sequenced in a study of PD-L1 blockade in urothelial cancer. The time point denotes: peripheral blood 6 weeks after treatment start. TCRdb's copy holds only in-frame clones and misses some; the assay was immunoSEQ multiplex PCR. Of about 130,000 clones in the sample, around 88% were seen once. The sequencing here drew on PBMCs, taken around atezolizumab (anti-PD-L1) treatment. Receptors originate from a man in his fifties with urothelial cancer.

This clone was seen a single time. The J gene is TRBJ2-7, the V gene TRBV18, with 9 bases matching TRBD1. V shed 6 bases, J shed 4 bases, and the junction held 10 bases outside the gene matches. The germline gives CDR1 KGHSH, CDR2 LQKENI. The CDR3 runs to 15 residues. The CDR3 protein is CASSSDRGAGYEQYF. The CDR3 region has the DNA TGTGCCAGCTCGTCCGACAGGGGGGCGGGGTACGAGCAGTACTTC. Filled out from reference TRBV18 and TRBJ2-7, the complete variable domain reads NAGVMQNPRHLVRRRGQEARLRCSPMKGHSHVYWYRQLPEEGLKFMVYLQKENIIDESGMPKERFSAEFPKEGPSILRIQQVVRGDSAAYFCASSSDRGAGYEQYFGPGTRLTVT.

This chain links TRBV7-9 with TRBJ2-2; 8 bases align to TRBD2. The germline V gene encodes CDR1 SEHNR and CDR2 FQNEAQ (reference sequence). Losses at the gene ends were 5 bases for V and 3 bases for J; bases not matched to a gene: 5. This CDR3 comprises 15 residues. CDR3 in DNA: TGTGCCAGCAGCCTTAGCGGGACCTACACCGGGGAGCTGTTTTTT. This translates into CASSLSGTYTGELFF.

The chain is built from TRBV2 and TRBJ1-2, with 8 bases identical to TRBD1. The V and J ends lost 6 bases and 8 bases, in that order; junction bases with no gene match: 2. The CDR3 spans 11 residues. Looked up from germline, CDR1 is SNHLY and CDR2 is FYNNEI. The CDR3 DNA reads as TGTGCCAGCAGGACAGGGGAAGGCTACACCTTC. It translates to CASRTGEGYTF.

For the CDR3, the DNA is TGTGCCAGCAGCACGGACAGGTCCTACGAGCAGTACTTC. Translation: CASSTDRSYEQYF. The chain uses TRBV6-1 and TRBJ2-7, with 7 nucleotides matching TRBD1. Germline CDR1 reads MNHNS; CDR2 reads SASEGT. The CDR3 loop spans 13 amino acids. J gave up 1 base and V 6 bases, and 3 bases lay outside the gene matches.

The chain is built from TRBV6-5 and TRBJ1-4; 11 bases are a match to TRBD1. V shed 6 bases and J 7 bases; nucleotides not matched to a gene: 4. Germline CDR1 reads MNHEY; CDR2 reads SVGAGI. The CDR3 totals 14 residues. CDR3 nucleotides: TGTGCCAGCAGGGGGACAGGGGGGCCTGAAAAACTGTTTTTT. This codes for CASRGTGGPEKLFF.

This clone appeared a single time. The chain employs TRBV19 and TRBJ2-1; D is unresolved. Trimming stripped 3 bases from V and 7 bases from J, with 13 bases between. This CDR3 comprises 14 residues. CDR1 and CDR2 (germline): LNHDA, SQIVND (reference sequence). In nucleotides, the CDR3 is TGTGCCAGTAGTATGCGAACTATTCGGAATGAGCAGTTCTTC. Translated: CASSMRTIRNEQFF.

The chain recombines TRBV2 with TRBJ1-5; 8 nucleotides agree with TRBD1. Germline V CDR1 and CDR2: SNHLY, FYNNEI. V lost 5 bases, J lost 3 bases, and 9 bases stayed unmatched. The CDR3 spans 16 residues. The CDR3 bases are TGTGCCAGCAGTCCCGGACAGGGTAATATCAATCAGCCCCAGCATTTT. Translation: CASSPGQGNINQPQHF. Drawing the rest from reference TRBV2 and TRBJ1-5, the complete variable domain is EPEVTQTPSHQVTQMGQEVILRCVPISNHLYFYWYRQILGQKVEFLVSFYNNEISEKSEIFDDQFSVERPDGSNFTLKIRSTKLEDSAMYFCASSPGQGNINQPQHFGDGTRLSIL.